The 12 T cell receptor beta chains given below trace back to one sample, sequenced in a study of blood T cell repertoires in COVID-19. Libraries were prepared by immunoSEQ multiplex PCR; TCRdb keeps only in-frame clonotypes and omits some of them. The sample contains a few hundred thousand clones, roughly 85% of which appear only once. The specimen was PBMCs or T cells enriched from blood (not recorded which). The receptors shown here come from a man aged 40-49 years who had been exposed to COVID-19.

The J gene is TRBJ1-2, the V gene TRBV11-2, with D maybe TRBD1 (5 bases). Germline V gene data show CDR1 as SGHAT and CDR2 as FQNNGV. Trimming shortened V by 0 bases and J by 9 bases, and 11 bases separated the two germline ends. The CDR3 covers 13 residues. CDR3 sequence reads: CASSLDRAGSYTF. CDR3 bases: TGTGCCAGCAGCTTAGATCGAGCAGGGAGCTACACCTTC.

The gene calls are TRBV24-1 and TRBJ2-5; TRBD1 might be the D (6 bases). CDR1 and CDR2 (germline): KGHDR, SFDVKD. The CDR3 totals 17 residues. The V end was cut by 2 bases, the J end by 4 bases, with 19 bases between. The CDR3 is CATSDSQRGMSGETQYF. In DNA, the CDR3 is TGTGCCACCAGTGATTCCCAAAGGGGGATGTCGGGAGAGACCCAGTACTTC.

In this sample, this clone turned up once. This chain links TRBV30 with TRBJ1-6, with TRBD1 matching over 7 bases. CDR3 size: 15 residues. Per germline, CDR1 GTSNPN and CDR2 SVGIG (reference sequence). J lost 6 bases, V lost 4 bases, and 9 bases had no gene match. CDR3 residues: CAWKTGAGTNSPLHF. The CDR3 region has the DNA TGTGCCTGGAAAACAGGGGCGGGGACTAATTCACCCCTCCACTTT.

This sequence joins TRBV10-1 and TRBJ2-5, with D possibly matching TRBD1 (5 bases). The DNA matches TRBJ2-7 better at its end, which makes the J call doubtful. The CDR3 has 13 residues. Germline V gives CDR1 WNHNN, CDR2 SYGVQD (reference sequence). The CDR3 region is CASSERQGYEQYF. DNA for the CDR3: TGCGCCAGCAGTGAAAGGCAGGGCTACGAGCAGTACTTC.

The V call is TRBV28, the J call TRBJ1-1; the D is unclear. Deletions cut 2 bases from V and 4 bases from J, with 11 bases between. The germline V gene encodes CDR1 MDHEN and CDR2 SYDVKM. The length of the CDR3 is 14 residues. CDR3 sequence: CASSLLRGRTEAFF. The CDR3 nucleotides are TGTGCCAGCAGTTTACTTCGCGGTCGCACTGAAGCTTTCTTT.

The CDR3 loop is CAITPTSGAGEQFF. As DNA, the CDR3 is TGTGCCATCACCCCGACTAGCGGGGCCGGGGAGCAGTTCTTC. V and J are TRBV10-3 and TRBJ2-1; 11 bases are shared with TRBD2. V dropped 7 bases and J dropped 10; count of bases not matched to a gene: 9. CDR1 is ENHRY, CDR2 SYGVKD, per germline. The CDR3 has 14 amino acids.

The gene calls are TRBV7-9 and TRBJ2-7, with D unclear. V lost 8 bases and J 2 bases, leaving 16 bases between the germline ends. Germline-derived CDR1 and CDR2 are SEHNR and FQNEAQ (reference sequence). This CDR3 contains 14 residues. The CDR3 is CASGPRLIAYEQYF. The CDR3, as DNA: TGTGCCAGCGGCCCCCGACTGATCGCCTACGAGCAGTACTTC.

This chain uses TRBV24-1 with TRBJ2-7, with 13 positions matching TRBD2. Per germline, CDR1 KGHDR and CDR2 SFDVKD. V lost 3 bases to trimming and J lost 4 bases; unmatched junction nucleotides: 2. The CDR3 length is 15 residues. The CDR3 DNA sequence: TGTGCCACCAGTGATCGGACTAGCGGGAGATACGAGCAGTACTTC. Its protein product is CATSDRTSGRYEQYF.

This clone was detected only a few times. In DNA, the CDR3 is TGTGCCATAACGGCTGCGCGGGACCCCTACGAGCAGTACTTC. This sequence encodes CAITAARDPYEQYF. The V and J genes are TRBV10-3 and TRBJ2-7; D is possibly TRBD2 (6 bases). Trimming removed 9 bases from V and 2 bases from J, with 17 bases in between. Looked up from germline, CDR1 is ENHRY and CDR2 is SYGVKD. CDR3 length: 14 residues.

This chain's CDR3 is CASSPAAGGPNQETQYF. The CDR3 nucleotides are TGTGCCAGCTCACCAGCAGCGGGAGGGCCGAACCAAGAGACCCAGTACTTC. The genes are TRBV18 and TRBJ2-5; 10 positions agree with TRBD2. The CDR3 is made up of 17 amino acids. Germline V gene lookup returns CDR1 KGHSH and CDR2 LQKENI. Unmatched junction bases numbered 6, after V lost 2 bases and J lost 0 bases.

This chain links TRBV2 with TRBJ1-1; D is perhaps TRBD1 (6 bases). The CDR3 loop spans 14 amino acids. The V and J ends lost 6 bases and 6 bases respectively, with 17 bases between them. Germline CDR1 SNHLY, CDR2 FYNNEI. Here the CDR3 reads CASSGNRVPPEAFF. The CDR3, as DNA: TGTGCCAGCAGCGGGAACAGGGTACCCCCTGAAGCTTTCTTT.

V usage is TRBV10-3 and J usage is TRBJ2-1; the D gene is possibly TRBD2 (6 bases). V gave up 4 bases and J gave up 5 bases, with 12 bases separating them. Germline V gene sequence: CDR1 ENHRY, CDR2 SYGVKD. The CDR3 runs to 14 residues. CDR3 sequence: CAISGGTSNNEQFF. CDR3 bases: TGTGCCATCAGTGGAGGGACTTCGAACAATGAGCAGTTCTTC.